The text below deals with one T cell receptor (beta chain). Per the germline V gene, CDR1 is LGHDT and CDR2 is YNNKEL (reference sequence). The CDR3 length is 15 residues. Trimming took 4 bases from V and 4 from J; bases not matched to a gene: 4. This entry belongs to a study of blood T cells in healthy people across ages. Sample-barcoded 5' priming and a J-beta primer mix drove a second PCR of about 7 to 12 cycles. A template-switch adaptor with 12 random nucleotides tagged each cDNA molecule. TCRdb redid the calling of the 5' RACE reads with MiXCR, one entry per CDR3 protein. In the table there are 1.5 million to 2 million distinct CDR3 sequences, approximately 50% of which are singletons.

This chain links TRBV3-1 with TRBJ2-6; 7 bases line up with TRBD2. Input material: blood. The TCR sequence derives from a woman aged 40 to 55 in good health. CDR3 protein: CASSPAGYGANVLTF. Here the CDR3 DNA reads TGTGCCAGCAGCCCAGCGGGGTACGGGGCCAACGTCCTGACTTTC. The variable domain in full, completed from reference TRBV3-1 and TRBJ2-6, reads DTAVSQTPKYLVTQMGNDKSIKCEQNLGHDTMYWYKQDSKKFLKIMFSYNNKELIINETVPNRFSPKSPDKAHLNLHINSLELGDSAVYFCASSPAGYGANVLTFGAGSRLTVL.